The 6 T cell receptor beta chains below were found in one sample sequenced in a study of cytomegalovirus exposure and HLA in healthy donors. Sequenced by immunoSEQ multiplex PCR; TCRdb stores in-frame clones only, minus some. The table records some 140,000 clones, less than 90% of them present only once. The sequencing sample was made of PBMCs. The origin of the receptors is a man between 18 and 29 years old in good health and CMV-seropositive.

Notes on this clone: Distinct nucleotide sequences in the sample also encode this CDR3. V gene TRBV6-5 combines with J gene TRBJ2-7, with D possibly TRBD2 on 6 matching bases. CDR1 is MNHEY, CDR2 SVGAGI, per germline. Trimming cost V 0 bases and J 3 bases, with 6 bases left between them. This CDR3 comprises 13 residues. CDR3 amino acids: CASSYSRGYEQYF. CDR3 coding DNA: TGTGCCAGCAGTTACTCGCGGGGCTACGAGCAGTACTTC.

The chain carries TRBV29-1 and TRBJ1-5; unclear D gene. CDR1 is SQVTM, CDR2 ANQGSEA, per germline. V was shortened by 4 bases and J by 2 bases, with 15 bases between the two germline ends. The CDR3 has 15 amino acids. The CDR3 sequence is CSVADGVLGNQPQHF. CDR3 coding DNA: TGCAGCGTTGCAGACGGGGTGCTCGGCAATCAGCCCCAGCATTTT.

The chain couples TRBV25-1 to TRBJ1-2; 7 bases are a match to TRBD1. The CDR3 spans 16 residues. The V gene end was trimmed by 1 base and the J gene end by 3 bases; junction bases not matched to a gene: 8. CDR1 and CDR2 from the germline V gene are MGHDK and SYGVNS. CDR3 DNA: TGTGCCAGCAGTGAATCGCGGACAGGCCTAGACTATGGCTACACCTTC. As protein: CASSESRTGLDYGYTF.

V usage is TRBV4-3 and J usage is TRBJ1-3; a possible D gene is TRBD1 (5 bases). V was cut by 1 base and J by 0 bases, with 13 bases left in between. Per germline, CDR1 LGHNA and CDR2 YSLEER. This CDR3 has 17 residues. CDR3 coding DNA: TGCGCCAGCAGCCAAGTGGCCACAGGAAGCTCTGGAAACACCATATATTTT. It codes for CASSQVATGSSGNTIYF.

The rearrangement links TRBV10-1 to TRBJ1-1; 7 nucleotides align to TRBD1. CDR1 WNHNN and CDR2 SYGVQD come from the germline V gene (reference sequence). The length of the CDR3 is 16 residues. V lost 8 bases and J lost 0; bases outside the gene matches: 12. The CDR3 bases are TGCGCCAGCGGGCTATGGGGTGACAGGGTGAACACTGAAGCTTTCTTT. Protein: CASGLWGDRVNTEAFF.

This chain joins TRBV29-1 and TRBJ2-1; no firm D call. Germline CDR1 SQVTM, CDR2 ANQGSEA. The CDR3 loop spans 14 amino acids. Trimming shortened V by 0 bases and J by 2 bases, and 8 bases separated the two germline ends. CDR3 coding DNA: TGCAGCGTTGAAGATAGGCGGACCTACAATGAGCAGTTCTTC. It translates to CSVEDRRTYNEQFF.